The source of this T cell receptor (beta chain) is a study of CD8+CD57+ T cells in acquired aplastic anemia. This clonotype was recorded many times. For CDR3 and TCR beta VDJ profiling, genomic DNA was the template used. Each CDR3 protein is one row after TCRdb ran MiXCR on the reads. The table shows 130,000 or so distinct CDR3 sequences, with less than 45% occurring only once. The material sequenced was sorted CD4+, CD8+, or CD8+CD57+ T cells (not recorded which) from PBMCs. This receptor was taken from a human donor in good health, serving as a control.

Here the CDR3 DNA reads TGTGCCAGCAGTACGACTGGGGATACGCAGTATTTT. Residues: CASSTTGDTQYF. The genes are TRBV7-9 and TRBJ2-3; no definite D call. V dropped 6 bases and J dropped 6 bases, with 10 bases sitting between them. Germline V lookup: CDR1 SEHNR, CDR2 FQNEAQ (reference sequence). This CDR3 contains 12 residues.